These 9 T cell receptor beta chains were all obtained from the same sample, sequenced in a study of blood T cell repertoires in COVID-19. Method: immunoSEQ multiplex PCR; TCRdb's copy keeps in-frame clones and lacks some. Of about 130,000 clones listed, 83% are singletons. The sequencing input was PBMCs or T cells enriched from blood (not recorded which). Receptor source: a man aged 25 to 40 who had recovered from COVID-19.

The chain uses TRBV10-3 and TRBJ2-5; D unresolved. Germline values: CDR1 ENHRY, CDR2 SYGVKD. The CDR3 length is 12 residues. The V and J ends lost 4 bases and 4 bases respectively, with 7 bases between them. The CDR3 DNA reads TGTGCCATCAGTGCCGACTCAGAGACCCAGTACTTC. Encoded protein: CAISADSETQYF.

This chain uses TRBV25-1 with TRBJ2-6; 8 bases map to TRBD1. The junction had 5 bases not matched to a gene; V was cut back by 8 bases and J by 2 bases. Germline assignment: CDR1 MGHDK and CDR2 SYGVNS. The CDR3 contains 15 residues. This CDR3 is CASGQGFAGANVLTF. CDR3 nucleotides: TGTGCCAGCGGACAGGGTTTCGCTGGGGCCAACGTCCTGACTTTC.

V and J are TRBV3-1 (or the pseudogene TRBV3-2) and TRBJ1-6, with 8 positions matching TRBD1. With 4 bases clipped from V and 13 bases from J, the junction kept 9 bases outside the gene matches. The CDR3 runs 14 residues. Germline V gene data show CDR1 as LGHDT and CDR2 as YNNKEL (reference sequence). The CDR3 here is CASSRGTGGVPLHF. The CDR3 DNA reads as TGTGCCAGCAGCCGCGGGACAGGCGGGGTCCCCCTCCACTTT.

The V call is TRBV6-5, the J call TRBJ2-7; D perhaps matches TRBD2 (5 bases). Looked up from germline, CDR1 is MNHEY and CDR2 is SVGAGI. V shed 6 bases and J shed 3 bases, with 18 bases lying between them. This CDR3 region has 15 residues. Here the CDR3 DNA reads TGTGCCAGCAGGCGGGCCCCTTCGGGCCTCTACGAGCAGTACTTC. Translated, it gives CASRRAPSGLYEQYF.

The V gene is TRBV5-1, the J gene TRBJ1-6; unclear D gene. The CDR3 runs to 15 residues. V was shortened by 4 bases and J by 7 bases, with 15 bases between the two germline ends. Germline CDR1 SGHRS, CDR2 YFSETQ. Here the CDR3 reads CASSPRSLKNSPLHF. The CDR3 nucleotides read TGCGCCAGCAGCCCCCGGTCACTAAAGAATTCACCCCTCCACTTT.

Only one count was recorded for this clone. V gene TRBV9 combines with J gene TRBJ2-3; a possible D gene is TRBD2 (5 bases). The CDR3 totals 13 residues. Germline V lookup: CDR1 SGDLS, CDR2 YYNGEE. Trimming took off 7 bases at V and 5 bases at J, with 14 bases between the two ends. The CDR3: CASSPGDEDTQYF. The DNA for the CDR3 is TGTGCCAGCTCGCCCGGGGATGAAGATACGCAGTATTTT.

The rearrangement joins TRBV11-2 to TRBJ2-7; D may be TRBD2 (7 bases). The CDR3 covers 13 residues. Between the trimmed V and J ends, which lost 5 bases and 5 bases, there was a span of 13 bases. CDR1 is SGHAT, CDR2 FQNNGV, per germline. The CDR3 sequence: CASSPPGGHEQYV. The CDR3 region has the DNA TGTGCCAGCAGCCCACCGGGGGGCCACGAGCAGTACGTC.

In regard to this clone: Other DNA sequences of this sample code for an identical CDR3. V and J are TRBV12-3 or TRBV12-4 and TRBJ1-2, with 9 bases that match TRBD1. The V and J ends lost 6 bases and 7 bases, in that order; junction bases with no gene match: 6. The CDR3 extends over 13 amino acids. The CDR3 protein is CASSPDRGVGYTF. CDR3 DNA sequence: TGTGCCAGCAGCCCGGACAGGGGCGTTGGCTACACCTTC.

The CDR3 sequence is CASSLEQGYGYTF. The CDR3 nucleotides read TGTGCCAGCAGCTTAGAACAGGGCTATGGCTACACCTTC. This chain uses TRBV7-9 with TRBJ1-2; D is perhaps TRBD1 (6 bases). V lost 1 base and J 4 bases, leaving 7 bases between the germline ends. The germline gives CDR1 SEHNR, CDR2 FQNEAQ (reference sequence). This CDR3 contains 13 residues.